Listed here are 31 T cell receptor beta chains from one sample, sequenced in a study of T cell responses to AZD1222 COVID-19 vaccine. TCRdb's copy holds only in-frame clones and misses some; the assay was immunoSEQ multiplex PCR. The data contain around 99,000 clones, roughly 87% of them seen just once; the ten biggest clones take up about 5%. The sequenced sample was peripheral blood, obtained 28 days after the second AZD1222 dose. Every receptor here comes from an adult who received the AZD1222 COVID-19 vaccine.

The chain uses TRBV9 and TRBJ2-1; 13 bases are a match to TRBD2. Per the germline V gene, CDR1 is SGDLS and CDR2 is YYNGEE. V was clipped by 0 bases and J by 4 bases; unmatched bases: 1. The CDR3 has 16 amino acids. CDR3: CASSVVLAGGYNEQFF. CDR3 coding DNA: TGTGCCAGCAGCGTAGTACTAGCGGGGGGGTACAATGAGCAGTTCTTC.

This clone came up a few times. The CDR3 nucleotides read TGTGCCATCAGTGAGGGCTCGGACTACACCTTC. Translation: CAISEGSDYTF. The chain joins TRBV10-3 to TRBJ1-2; D not resolved. The CDR3 sequence is 11 residues long. Trimming left V 2 bases short and J 10 bases short, with 8 bases between. CDR1 is ENHRY and CDR2 is SYGVKD in the germline V gene.

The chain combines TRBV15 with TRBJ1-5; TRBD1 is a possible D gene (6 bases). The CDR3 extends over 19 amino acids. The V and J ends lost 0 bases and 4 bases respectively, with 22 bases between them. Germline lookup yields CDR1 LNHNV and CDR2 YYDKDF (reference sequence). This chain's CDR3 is CATSRDDSDTGSVNQPQHF. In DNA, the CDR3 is TGTGCCACCAGCAGAGATGATTCGGATACAGGGTCCGTAAATCAGCCCCAGCATTTT.

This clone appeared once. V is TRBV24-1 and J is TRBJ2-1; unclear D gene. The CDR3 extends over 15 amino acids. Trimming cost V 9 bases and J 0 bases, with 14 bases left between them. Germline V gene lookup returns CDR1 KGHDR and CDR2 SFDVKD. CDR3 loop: CATGIGLDSYNEQFF. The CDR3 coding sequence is TGTGCCACCGGGATTGGGCTGGACTCCTACAATGAGCAGTTCTTC.

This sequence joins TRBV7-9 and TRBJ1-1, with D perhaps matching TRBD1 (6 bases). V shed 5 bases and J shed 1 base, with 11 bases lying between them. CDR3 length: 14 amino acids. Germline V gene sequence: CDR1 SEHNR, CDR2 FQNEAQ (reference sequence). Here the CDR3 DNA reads TGTGCCAGCAGCCAGACAGGATCGAACACTGAAGCTTTCTTT. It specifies CASSQTGSNTEAFF.

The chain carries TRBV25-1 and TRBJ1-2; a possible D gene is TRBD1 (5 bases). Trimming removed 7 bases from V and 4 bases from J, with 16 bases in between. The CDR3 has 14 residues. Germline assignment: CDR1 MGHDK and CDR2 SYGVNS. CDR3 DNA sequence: TGTGCCAGCAATAAGGGAGGACAACTCTATGGCTACACCTTC. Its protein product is CASNKGGQLYGYTF.

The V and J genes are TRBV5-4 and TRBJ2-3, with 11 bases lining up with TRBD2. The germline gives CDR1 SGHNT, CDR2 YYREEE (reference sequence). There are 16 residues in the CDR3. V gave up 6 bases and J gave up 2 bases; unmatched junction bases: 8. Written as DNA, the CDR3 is TGTGCCAGCACCTCGGCTAGCGGGGGGTTCACAGATACGCAGTATTTT. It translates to CASTSASGGFTDTQYF.

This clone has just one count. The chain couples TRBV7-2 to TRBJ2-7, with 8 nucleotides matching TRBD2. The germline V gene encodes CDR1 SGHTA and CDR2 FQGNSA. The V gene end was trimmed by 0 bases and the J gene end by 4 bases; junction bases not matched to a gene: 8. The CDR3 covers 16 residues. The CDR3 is CASSLAPGSGGYEQYF. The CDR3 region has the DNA TGTGCCAGCAGCTTAGCCCCAGGGAGCGGGGGATACGAGCAGTACTTC.

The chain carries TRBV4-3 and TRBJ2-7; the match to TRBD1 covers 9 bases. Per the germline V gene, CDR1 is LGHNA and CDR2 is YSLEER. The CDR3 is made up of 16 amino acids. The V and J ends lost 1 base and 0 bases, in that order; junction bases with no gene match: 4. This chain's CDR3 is CASSQGTGENSYEQYF. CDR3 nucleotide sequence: TGCGCCAGCAGCCAAGGGACAGGGGAGAACTCCTACGAGCAGTACTTC.

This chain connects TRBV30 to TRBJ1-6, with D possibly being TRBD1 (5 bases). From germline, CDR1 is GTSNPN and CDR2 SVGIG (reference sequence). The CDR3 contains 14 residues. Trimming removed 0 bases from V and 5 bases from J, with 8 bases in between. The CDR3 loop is CAWSVGTHNSPLHF. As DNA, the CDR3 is TGTGCCTGGAGTGTGGGGACGCATAATTCACCCCTCCACTTT. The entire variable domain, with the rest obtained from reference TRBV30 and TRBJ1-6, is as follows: SQTIHQWPATLVQPVGSPLSLECTVEGTSNPNLYWYRQAAGRGLQLLFYSVGIGQISSEVPQNLSASRPQDRQFILSSKKLLLSDSGFYLCAWSVGTHNSPLHFGNGTRLTVT.

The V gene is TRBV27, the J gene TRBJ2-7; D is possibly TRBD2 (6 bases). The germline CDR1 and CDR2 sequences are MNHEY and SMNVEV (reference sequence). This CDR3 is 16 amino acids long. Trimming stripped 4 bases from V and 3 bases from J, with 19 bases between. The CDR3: CASSSDRVGGDYEQYF. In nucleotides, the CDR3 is TGTGCCAGCAGTTCCGATCGGGTGGGGGGAGACTACGAGCAGTACTTC.

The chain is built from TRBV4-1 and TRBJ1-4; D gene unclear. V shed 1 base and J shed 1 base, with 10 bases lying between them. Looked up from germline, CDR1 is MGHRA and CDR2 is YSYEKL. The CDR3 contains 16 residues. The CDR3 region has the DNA TGCGCCAGCAGCCAAGCTGAACCGGGAACTAATGAAAAACTGTTTTTT. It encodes CASSQAEPGTNEKLFF.

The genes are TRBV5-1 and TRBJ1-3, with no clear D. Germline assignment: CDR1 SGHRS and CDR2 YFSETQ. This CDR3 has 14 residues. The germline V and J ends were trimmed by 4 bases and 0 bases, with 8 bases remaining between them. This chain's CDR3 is CASSPQVSGNTIYF. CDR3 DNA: TGCGCCAGCAGCCCTCAGGTCTCTGGAAACACCATATATTTT.

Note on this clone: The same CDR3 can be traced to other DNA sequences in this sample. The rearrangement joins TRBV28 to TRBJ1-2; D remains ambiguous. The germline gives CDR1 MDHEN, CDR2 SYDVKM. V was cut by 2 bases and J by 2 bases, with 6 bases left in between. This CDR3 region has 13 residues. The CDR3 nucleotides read TGTGCCAGCAGTTTAGGGCAGAACTATGGCTACACCTTC. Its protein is CASSLGQNYGYTF.

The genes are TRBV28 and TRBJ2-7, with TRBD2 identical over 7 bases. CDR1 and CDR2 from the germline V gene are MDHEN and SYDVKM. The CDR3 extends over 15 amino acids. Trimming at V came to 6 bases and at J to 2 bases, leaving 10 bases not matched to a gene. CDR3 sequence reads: CASRDWTSVAYEQYF. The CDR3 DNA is TGTGCCAGCAGAGACTGGACTAGTGTCGCCTACGAGCAGTACTTC. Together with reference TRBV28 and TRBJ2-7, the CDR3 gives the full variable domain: DVKVTQSSRYLVKRTGEKVFLECVQDMDHENMFWYRQDPGLGLRLIYFSYDVKMKEKGDIPEGYSVSREKKERFSLILESASTNQTSMYLCASRDWTSVAYEQYFGPGTRLTVT.

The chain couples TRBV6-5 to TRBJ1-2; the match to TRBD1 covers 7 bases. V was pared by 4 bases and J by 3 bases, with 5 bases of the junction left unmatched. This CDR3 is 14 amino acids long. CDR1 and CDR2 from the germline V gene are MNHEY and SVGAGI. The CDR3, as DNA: TGTGCCAGCAGTTTTCAGGGGGTGGACTATGGCTACACCTTC. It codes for CASSFQGVDYGYTF.

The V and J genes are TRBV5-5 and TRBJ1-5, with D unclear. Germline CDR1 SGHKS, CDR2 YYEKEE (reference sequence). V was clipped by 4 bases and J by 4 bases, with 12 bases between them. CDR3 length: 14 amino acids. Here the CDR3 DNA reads TGTGCCAGCAGCCTGTTCGGTGGAAATCAGCCCCAGCATTTT. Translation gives CASSLFGGNQPQHF. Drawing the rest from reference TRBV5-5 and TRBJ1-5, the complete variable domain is DAGVTQSPTHLIKTRGQQVTLRCSPISGHKSVSWYQQVLGQGPQFIFQYYEKEERGRGNFPDRFSARQFPNYSSELNVNALLLGDSALYLCASSLFGGNQPQHFGDGTRLSIL.

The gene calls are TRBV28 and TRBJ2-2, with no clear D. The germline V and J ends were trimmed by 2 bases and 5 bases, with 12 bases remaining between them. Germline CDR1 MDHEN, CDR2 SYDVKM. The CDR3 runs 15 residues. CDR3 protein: CASSLGGVGTGELFF. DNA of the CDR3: TGTGCCAGCAGTTTAGGTGGAGTAGGAACCGGGGAGCTGTTTTTT.

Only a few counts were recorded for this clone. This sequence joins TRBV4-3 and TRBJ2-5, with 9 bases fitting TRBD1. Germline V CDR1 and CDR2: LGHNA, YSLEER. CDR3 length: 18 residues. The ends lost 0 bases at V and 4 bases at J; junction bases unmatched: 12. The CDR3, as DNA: TGCGCCAGCAGCCAAGACCCTACCGGGACAGGGCGAGGAGAGACCCAGTACTTC. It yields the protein CASSQDPTGTGRGETQYF.

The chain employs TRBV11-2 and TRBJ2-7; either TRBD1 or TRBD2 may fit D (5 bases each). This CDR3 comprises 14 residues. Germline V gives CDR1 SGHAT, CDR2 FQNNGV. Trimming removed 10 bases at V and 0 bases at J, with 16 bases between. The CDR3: CATKGDPSSYEQYF. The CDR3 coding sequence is TGTGCCACTAAAGGGGACCCAAGCTCCTACGAGCAGTACTTC.

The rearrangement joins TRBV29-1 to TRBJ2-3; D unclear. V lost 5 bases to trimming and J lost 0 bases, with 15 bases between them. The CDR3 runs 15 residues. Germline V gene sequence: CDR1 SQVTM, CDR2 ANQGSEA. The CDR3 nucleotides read TGCAGCGTTCAAAGGGTAGCCTCTAGCACAGATACGCAGTATTTT. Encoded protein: CSVQRVASSTDTQYF.

This CDR3 is CAISDAGKNTEAFF. In nucleotides, the CDR3 is TGTGCCATCAGTGACGCTGGGAAGAACACTGAAGCTTTCTTT. V usage is TRBV10-3 and J usage is TRBJ1-1; the D is unclear. V dropped 3 bases and J dropped 1 base, with 9 bases sitting between them. The CDR3 is 14 amino acids. Germline loops: CDR1 ENHRY, CDR2 SYGVKD.

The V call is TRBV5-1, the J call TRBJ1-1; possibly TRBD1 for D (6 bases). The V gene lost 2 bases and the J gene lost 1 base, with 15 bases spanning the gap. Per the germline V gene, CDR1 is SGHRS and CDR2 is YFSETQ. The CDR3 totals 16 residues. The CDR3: CASSFGQTGRNTEAFF. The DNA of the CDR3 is TGCGCCAGCAGCTTTGGCCAGACAGGAAGGAACACTGAAGCTTTCTTT.

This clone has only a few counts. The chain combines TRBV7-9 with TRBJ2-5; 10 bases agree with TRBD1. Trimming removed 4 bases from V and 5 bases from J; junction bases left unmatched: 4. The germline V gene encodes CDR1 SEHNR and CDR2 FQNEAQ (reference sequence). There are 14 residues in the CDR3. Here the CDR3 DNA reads TGTGCCAGCAGCTCCAGGACAGGGGGGGAGACCCAGTACTTC. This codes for CASSSRTGGETQYF.

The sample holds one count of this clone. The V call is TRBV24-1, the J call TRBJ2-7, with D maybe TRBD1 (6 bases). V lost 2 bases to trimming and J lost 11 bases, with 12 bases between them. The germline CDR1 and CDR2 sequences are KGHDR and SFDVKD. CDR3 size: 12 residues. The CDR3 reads CATSDSGRGKYF. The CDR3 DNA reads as TGTGCCACCAGTGATTCGGGCAGGGGAAAGTACTTC.

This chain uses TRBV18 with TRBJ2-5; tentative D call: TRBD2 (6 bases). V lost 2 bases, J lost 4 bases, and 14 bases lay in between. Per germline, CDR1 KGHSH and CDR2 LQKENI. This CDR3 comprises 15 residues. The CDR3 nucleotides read TGTGCCAGCTCACCAGGTACGGGGGTCGGAGAGACCCAGTACTTC. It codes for CASSPGTGVGETQYF.

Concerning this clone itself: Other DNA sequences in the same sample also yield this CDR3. CDR3: CASSIGSGGTDTQYF. The CDR3 bases are TGTGCCAGTAGTATAGGGTCAGGGGGCACAGATACGCAGTATTTT. The chain uses TRBV19 and TRBJ2-3; possible D gene TRBD1, 6 bases. Germline V CDR1 and CDR2: LNHDA, SQIVND (reference sequence). There are 15 residues in the CDR3. Trimming took off 1 base at V and 1 base at J, with 9 bases between the two ends.

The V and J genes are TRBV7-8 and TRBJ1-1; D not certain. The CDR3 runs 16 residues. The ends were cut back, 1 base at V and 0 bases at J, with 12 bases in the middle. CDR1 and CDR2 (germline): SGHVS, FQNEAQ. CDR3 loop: CASSLEEKGMNTEAFF. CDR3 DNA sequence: TGTGCCAGCAGCTTAGAAGAAAAGGGCATGAACACTGAAGCTTTCTTT.

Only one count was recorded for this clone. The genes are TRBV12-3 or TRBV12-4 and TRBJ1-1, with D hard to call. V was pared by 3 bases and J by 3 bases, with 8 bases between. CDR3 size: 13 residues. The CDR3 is CASSFGQDTEAFF. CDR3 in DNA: TGTGCCAGCAGTTTTGGTCAGGACACTGAAGCTTTCTTT.

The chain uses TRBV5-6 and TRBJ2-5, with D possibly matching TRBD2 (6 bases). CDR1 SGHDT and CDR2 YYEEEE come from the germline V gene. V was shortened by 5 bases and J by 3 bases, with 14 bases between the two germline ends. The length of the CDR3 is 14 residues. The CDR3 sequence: CASSVGGNEETQYF. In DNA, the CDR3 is TGTGCCAGCAGTGTGGGGGGAAATGAAGAGACCCAGTACTTC.

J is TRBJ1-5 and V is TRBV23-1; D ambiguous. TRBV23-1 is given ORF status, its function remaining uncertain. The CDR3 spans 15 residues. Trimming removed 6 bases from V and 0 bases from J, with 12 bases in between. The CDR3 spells CASSPDLYSNQPQHF. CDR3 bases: TGCGCCAGCAGCCCCGACCTGTATAGCAATCAGCCCCAGCATTTT.